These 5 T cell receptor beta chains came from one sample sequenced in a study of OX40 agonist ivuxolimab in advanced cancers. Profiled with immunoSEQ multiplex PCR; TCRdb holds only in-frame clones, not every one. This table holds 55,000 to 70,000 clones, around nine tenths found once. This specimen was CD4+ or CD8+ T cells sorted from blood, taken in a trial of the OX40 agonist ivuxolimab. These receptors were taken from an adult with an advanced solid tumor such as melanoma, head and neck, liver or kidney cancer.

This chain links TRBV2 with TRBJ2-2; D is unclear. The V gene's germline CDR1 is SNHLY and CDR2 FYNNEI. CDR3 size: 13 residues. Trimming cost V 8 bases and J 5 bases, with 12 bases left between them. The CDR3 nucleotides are TGTGCCAGCCGGACGTTTGAAACCGGGGAGCTGTTTTTT. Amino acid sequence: CASRTFETGELFF.

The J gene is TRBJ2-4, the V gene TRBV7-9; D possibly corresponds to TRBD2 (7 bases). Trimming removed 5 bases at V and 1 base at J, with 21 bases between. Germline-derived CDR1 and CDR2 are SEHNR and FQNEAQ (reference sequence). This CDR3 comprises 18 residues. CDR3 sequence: CASSPVSRGGLAKNIQYF. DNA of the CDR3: TGTGCCAGCAGCCCGGTCTCGAGGGGGGGCCTTGCCAAAAACATTCAGTACTTC.

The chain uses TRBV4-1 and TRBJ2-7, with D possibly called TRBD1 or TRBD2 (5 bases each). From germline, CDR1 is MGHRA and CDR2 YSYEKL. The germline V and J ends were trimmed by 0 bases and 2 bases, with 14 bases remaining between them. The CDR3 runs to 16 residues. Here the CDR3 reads CASSQDPSGSTYEQYF. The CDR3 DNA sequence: TGCGCCAGCAGCCAAGATCCGTCAGGGAGTACCTACGAGCAGTACTTC.

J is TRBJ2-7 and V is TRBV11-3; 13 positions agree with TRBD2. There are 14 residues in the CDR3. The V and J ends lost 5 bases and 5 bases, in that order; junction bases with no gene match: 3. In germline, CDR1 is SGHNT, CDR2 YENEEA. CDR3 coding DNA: TGTGCCAGCAGCGGACTAGCGGGGGACAACGAGCAGTACTTC. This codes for CASSGLAGDNEQYF.

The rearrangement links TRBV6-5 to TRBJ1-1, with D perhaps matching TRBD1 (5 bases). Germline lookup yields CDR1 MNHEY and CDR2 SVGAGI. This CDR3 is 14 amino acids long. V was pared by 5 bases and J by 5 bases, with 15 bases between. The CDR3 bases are TGTGCCAGCAGTGAATGGGGGGGGAAGACTGAAGCTTTCTTT. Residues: CASSEWGGKTEAFF.